These 21 T cell receptor beta chains originate from one sample sequenced in a study of glioma-infiltrating T cells after dendritic cell vaccination. The sample's time point: after dendritic cell vaccination, including at tumor progression/relapse. Data came from immunoSEQ multiplex PCR; TCRdb stores just in-frame clones and leaves some out. The table has about 110,000 clones, 85% to 90% seen once. Material: blood, obtained after dendritic cell vaccination. These receptors originate from a human donor with glioblastoma.

This clone showed up just once. This chain uses TRBV7-9 with TRBJ2-2; TRBD1 is a possible D gene (6 bases). V lost 1 base and J lost 6, with 12 bases in between. The V gene's germline CDR1 is SEHNR and CDR2 FQNEAQ (reference sequence). The length of the CDR3 is 15 residues. The CDR3 DNA follows: TGTGCCAGCAGCTTAGAAGGGGGAAAAGCCGGGGAGCTGTTTTTT. Translating gives CASSLEGGKAGELFF.

The CDR3 reads CASSYNRGPNTEAFF. The CDR3 coding sequence is TGTGCCAGCAGTTACAATAGGGGGCCGAACACTGAAGCTTTCTTT. The J gene is TRBJ1-1, the V gene TRBV6-5; 7 bases match TRBD1. The V segment lost 2 bases and the J segment 1 base; nucleotides outside the gene matches: 4. This CDR3 has 15 amino acids. The V gene's germline CDR1 is MNHEY and CDR2 SVGAGI.

The chain has TRBV11-3 and TRBJ2-4; 8 bases are shared with TRBD1. Germline lookup yields CDR1 SGHNT and CDR2 YENEEA. The CDR3 is made up of 16 amino acids. The junction had 12 bases not matched to a gene; V was cut back by 4 bases and J by 7 bases. For the CDR3, the DNA is TGTGCCAGCAGCTCAGTTCTCGGACAGGGCGGTAACATTCAGTACTTC. This sequence encodes CASSSVLGQGGNIQYF.

This clone showed up just once. The chain is built from TRBV6-1 and TRBJ1-6; D uncertain. The CDR3 runs to 15 residues. The ends were cut back, 0 bases at V and 0 bases at J, with 3 bases in the middle. In germline, CDR1 is MNHNS, CDR2 SASEGT. The CDR3 is CASSEASSYNSPLHF. CDR3 DNA: TGTGCCAGCAGTGAAGCTAGCTCCTATAATTCACCCCTCCACTTT.

In its sample, this clone was seen once. The V call is TRBV5-8, the J call TRBJ2-7, with 7 bases fitting TRBD1. Germline V CDR1 and CDR2: SGHTS, YDEGEE. The V segment lost 4 bases and the J segment 5 bases; nucleotides outside the gene matches: 9. The CDR3 contains 14 residues. CDR3 amino acids: CASSMAGTDNEQYF. Written as DNA, the CDR3 is TGTGCCAGCAGCATGGCCGGGACAGATAACGAGCAGTACTTC.

In its sample, this clone is medium-sized. V gene TRBV9 combines with J gene TRBJ2-5; D is ambiguous. This CDR3 is 15 amino acids long. V lost 0 bases and J 2 bases, leaving 11 bases between the germline ends. From germline, CDR1 is SGDLS and CDR2 YYNGEE. The CDR3 DNA follows: TGTGCCAGCAGCGTAGCTGGCGCGGTTCAAGAGACCCAGTACTTC. Its translation: CASSVAGAVQETQYF.

The V call is TRBV25-1, the J call TRBJ2-7, with 7 bases lining up with TRBD1. Trimming cost V 3 bases and J 0 bases; bases outside gene matches: 8. The germline V gene encodes CDR1 MGHDK and CDR2 SYGVNS. CDR3 length: 16 residues. The CDR3 DNA reads TGTGCCAGCAGTGACGATAGGACAGGCATCTCCTACGAGCAGTACTTC. Its translation: CASSDDRTGISYEQYF.

The chain joins TRBV6-5 to TRBJ1-2; TRBD1 is a possible D gene (6 bases). Deletions cut 0 bases from V and 8 bases from J, with 13 bases between. Germline CDR1 MNHEY, CDR2 SVGAGI. This CDR3 contains 14 residues. CDR3 residues: CASSYSRGARGYTF. In DNA, the CDR3 is TGTGCCAGCAGTTACTCGCGGGGGGCGCGGGGCTACACCTTC.

The chain carries TRBV27 and TRBJ2-1; 12 bases agree with TRBD2. With 5 bases clipped from V and 8 bases from J, the junction kept 4 bases outside the gene matches. The germline V gene encodes CDR1 MNHEY and CDR2 SMNVEV (reference sequence). The CDR3 runs 14 residues. The CDR3 protein is CASSLAGGRDEQFF. For the CDR3, the DNA is TGTGCCAGCAGTCTAGCGGGGGGGCGCGATGAGCAGTTCTTC.

The sample holds one count of this clone. The chain is built from TRBV11-3 and TRBJ2-3; D is possibly TRBD2 (5 bases). In germline, CDR1 is SGHNT, CDR2 YENEEA. V lost 1 base, J lost 4 bases, and 6 bases lay in between. The CDR3 runs 13 residues. The CDR3 region has the DNA TGTGCCAGCAGCTTAGGGGGAGCAGATACGCAGTATTTT. Translation gives CASSLGGADTQYF. The full variable domain, with the rest looked up from reference TRBV11-3 and TRBJ2-3, is EAGVVQSPRYKIIEKKQPVAFWCNPISGHNTLYWYLQNLGQGPELLIRYENEEAVDDSQLPKDRFSAERLKGVDSTLKIQPAELGDSAVYLCASSLGGADTQYFGPGTRLTVL.

CDR3 in amino acids: CASSPTSGGALKTQYF. The CDR3 region has the DNA TGTGCCAGCAGCCCGACTAGCGGGGGGGCCTTAAAGACCCAGTACTTC. The chain combines TRBV5-8 with TRBJ2-5, with 14 bases aligning to TRBD2. The CDR3 is 16 amino acids. V was pared by 4 bases and J by 6 bases, with 8 bases of the junction left unmatched. Germline CDR1 SGHTS, CDR2 YDEGEE.

J is TRBJ1-1 and V is TRBV2, with D possibly TRBD1 on 5 matching bases. Trimming stripped 2 bases from V and 0 bases from J, with 10 bases between. The germline CDR1 and CDR2 sequences are SNHLY and FYNNEI. This CDR3 has 15 residues. CDR3 amino acids: CASSEQGLVNTEAFF. The CDR3 DNA is TGTGCCAGCAGTGAACAGGGACTGGTGAACACTGAAGCTTTCTTT.

There are a few counts of this clone. CDR3 nucleotides: TGCGCCAGCAGCCAAGATGGGTCCCCACAGTGGGTCCGCAATCAGCCCCAGCATTTT. Protein product: CASSQDGSPQWVRNQPQHF. V and J are TRBV4-1 and TRBJ1-5; D gene ambiguous. Trimming cost V 0 bases and J 2 bases, with 20 bases left between them. This CDR3 region has 19 residues. CDR1 MGHRA and CDR2 YSYEKL come from the germline V gene.

The chain carries TRBV19 and TRBJ1-1; D is perhaps TRBD1 (5 bases). The CDR3 runs 17 residues. Germline V gene data show CDR1 as LNHDA and CDR2 as SQIVND (reference sequence). V dropped 4 bases and J dropped 2 bases, with 20 bases sitting between them. CDR3 nucleotide sequence: TGTGCCAGTAGTACCCCTCGAGACAGTAGTATAAACACTGAAGCTTTCTTT. Translated: CASSTPRDSSINTEAFF. The whole variable domain, filled in from reference TRBV19 and TRBJ1-1, reads DGGITQSPKYLFRKEGQNVTLSCEQNLNHDAMYWYRQDPGQGLRLIYYSQIVNDFQKGDIAEGYSVSREKKESFPLTVTSAQKNPTAFYLCASSTPRDSSINTEAFFGQGTRLTVV.

The chain carries TRBV5-4 and TRBJ1-1; TRBD1 might be the D (5 bases). Trimming shortened V by 5 bases and J by 4 bases, and 12 bases separated the two germline ends. Looked up from germline, CDR1 is SGHNT and CDR2 is YYREEE (reference sequence). This CDR3 region has 13 residues. DNA for the CDR3: TGTGCCAGCAGGATCGGGGGGGGCACTGAAGCTTTCTTT. Encoded protein: CASRIGGGTEAFF.

CDR3 DNA: TGTGCCAGCAGCTTTGGGACAGGATACTACAATGAGCAGTTCTTC. Translation: CASSFGTGYYNEQFF. V is TRBV11-3 and J is TRBJ2-1; 8 bases align to TRBD1. There are 15 residues in the CDR3. CDR1 and CDR2 (germline): SGHNT, YENEEA. J was trimmed by 3 bases and V by 3 bases; bases with no gene match: 4.

This chain joins TRBV5-1 and TRBJ2-2; TRBD1 might be the D (5 bases). This CDR3 has 15 amino acids. Germline assignment: CDR1 SGHRS and CDR2 YFSETQ. The V end lost 5 bases, the J end lost 4 bases, and 15 bases lay between the germline ends. This CDR3 is CASRQTAISTGELFF. The CDR3 nucleotides read TGCGCCAGCAGACAGACAGCTATTAGCACCGGGGAGCTGTTTTTT.

DNA of the CDR3: TGTGCCAGTAGTGTCCCGGGGTTTCGGGCGACCCAGTACTTC. Protein: CASSVPGFRATQYF. The chain combines TRBV19 with TRBJ2-5; a weak D match, TRBD2 (5 bases). This CDR3 is 14 amino acids long. Germline lookup yields CDR1 LNHDA and CDR2 SQIVND (reference sequence). V was cut by 5 bases and J by 7 bases, with 17 bases left in between. The full variable domain, rest sourced from reference TRBV19 and TRBJ2-5, is DGGITQSPKYLFRKEGQNVTLSCEQNLNHDAMYWYRQDPGQGLRLIYYSQIVNDFQKGDIAEGYSVSREKKESFPLTVTSAQKNPTAFYLCASSVPGFRATQYFGPGTRLLVL.

The CDR3 region is CASSDDRGTYEQYF. The DNA of the CDR3 is TGCGCCAGCAGCGACGACAGGGGGACCTACGAGCAGTACTTC. The V call is TRBV5-1, the J call TRBJ2-7, with 9 bases that match TRBD1. V dropped 4 bases and J dropped 2; count of bases not matched to a gene: 4. CDR3 size: 14 residues. CDR1 and CDR2 (germline): SGHRS, YFSETQ.

The chain has TRBV11-2 and TRBJ2-7; TRBD2 matches at 16 bases. The CDR3 is 17 amino acids. V trimming: 3 bases; J trimming: 6 bases; junction bases outside the gene matches: 8. In germline, CDR1 is SGHAT, CDR2 FQNNGV. The CDR3 loop is CASSFPGTSGREIEQYF. CDR3 DNA sequence: TGTGCCAGCAGCTTCCCGGGGACTAGCGGGAGGGAAATCGAGCAGTACTTC.

The rearrangement uses TRBV1 and TRBJ2-7; the table calls TRBD2, which could not be checked here. TRBV1 is classified as a pseudogene. This CDR3 spans 17 amino acids. The CDR3 DNA follows: TGCACCAGCAGCCAAGGACTAGCGGGGGGCCTAACCTACGAGCAGTACTTC. Translated, it gives CTSSQGLAGGLTYEQYF.